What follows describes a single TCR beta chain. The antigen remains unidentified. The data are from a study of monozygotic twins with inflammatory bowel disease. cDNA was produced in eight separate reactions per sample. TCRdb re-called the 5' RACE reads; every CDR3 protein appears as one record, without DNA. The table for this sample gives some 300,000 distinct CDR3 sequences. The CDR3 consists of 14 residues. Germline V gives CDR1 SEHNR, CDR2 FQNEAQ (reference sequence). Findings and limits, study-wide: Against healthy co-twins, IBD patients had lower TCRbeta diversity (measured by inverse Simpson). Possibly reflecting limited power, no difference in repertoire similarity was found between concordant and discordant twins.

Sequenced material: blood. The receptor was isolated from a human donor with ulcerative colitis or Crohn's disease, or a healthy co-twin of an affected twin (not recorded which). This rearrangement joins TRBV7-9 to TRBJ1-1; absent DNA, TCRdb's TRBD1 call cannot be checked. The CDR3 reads CASSSQGKDTEAFF. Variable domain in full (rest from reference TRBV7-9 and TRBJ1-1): DTGVSQNPRHKITKRGQNVTFRCDPISEHNRLYWYRQTLGQGPEFLTYFQNEAQLEKSRLLSDRFSAERPKGSFSTLEIQRTEQGDSAMYLCASSSQGKDTEAFFGQGTRLTVV.